This entry describes one T cell receptor (beta chain). This sample was taken from a study of T cells in Graves' hyperthyroidism and ophthalmopathy. Reasons for excluding patients were uncontrolled infection, other autoimmune disease, pregnancy or lactation. Source material for PBMCs was around 10 ml fresh peripheral blood. TCR beta CDR3 sequences were amplified from RNA transcripts. The study used the HTBI primer set for a first-round RT-PCR of the TCR CDR3. MiXCR, applied by TCRdb to the multiplex PCR reads, yields one record per CDR3 protein. The table includes around 56,000 distinct CDR3 sequences, approximately 53% detected once. The material sequenced was blood. This receptor was taken from a woman aged 55-70 years with Graves' ophthalmopathy.

CDR3 DNA sequence: TGTGCCAGCAGCTCCGGGTACGCCGGGGAGCTGTTTTTT. This translates into CASSSGYAGELFF. J is TRBJ2-2 and V is TRBV7-2, with unresolved D. Germline CDR1 and CDR2: SGHTA and FQGNSA. The length of the CDR3 is 13 residues. V was clipped by 4 bases and J by 6 bases, with 9 bases between them. The full variable domain, its missing parts supplied by reference TRBV7-2 and TRBJ2-2, is GAGVSQSPSNKVTEKGKDVELRCDPISGHTALYWYRQSLGQGLEFLIYFQGNSAPDKSGLPSDRFSAERTGGSVSTLTIQRTQQEDSAVYLCASSSGYAGELFFGEGSRLTVL.